Listed below are T cell receptor beta chains from one sample, sequenced in a study of shared clonotypes between healthy human individuals. Produced via immunoSEQ multiplex PCR; TCRdb's table is partial and in-frame only. The top ten hold about 24% of the sample, which has hundreds of thousands of clones, 92% seen once. The sample consisted of naive CD8+ T cells sorted from blood. The receptors derive from a man aged 30-40 years in good health. Each CDR3 is given with its conserved first and last residue. Fields, in order: D gene, CDR3 length, J gene, clone size, V gene, CDR3 DNA, CDR3 protein. A D gene is named only where the DNA matches it firmly. For some rows the clone size is stated as once, few or many, or as a class when expanded; others skip it.

>TRBD2|14|TRBJ2-7|-|TRBV7-9
TGTGCCAGCAGCCTCACGGGCGCGGGAGAAGAGCAGTACTTC
CASSLTGAGEEQYF
>-|20|TRBJ2-7|-|TRBV5-1
TGCGCCAGCAGCTTGAAGCGGCCTTTCGTTTTAGACGAACTTTCCTACGAGCAGTACTTC
CASSLKRPFVLDELSYEQYF
>TRBD2|19|TRBJ2-3|once|TRBV27
TGTGCCAGCAGTAGACTCTGGCCCCACGGGACTAGCGGCACAGATACGCAGTATTTT
CASSRLWPHGTSGTDTQYF
>TRBD2|16|TRBJ2-2|-|TRBV19
TGTGCCAGTAGTATACTAGCGGGAGGGACCACCGGGGAGCTGTTTTTT
CASSILAGGTTGELFF
>TRBD2|15|TRBJ2-1|-|TRBV12-5
TGTGCTAGTGGGGTGGGTCTAGCGGGAGACAATGAGCAGTTCTTC
CASGVGLAGDNEQFF
>-|15|TRBJ1-4|-|TRBV6-1
TGTGCCAGCAGTGACCTGACAGGTTTTGGGGAAAAACTGTTTTTT
CASSDLTGFGEKLFF
>-|15|TRBJ2-7|many|TRBV5-4
TGTGCCAGCAGCTCACCGGGAGTCGGGCTCTACGAGCAGTACTTC
CASSSPGVGLYEQYF
>TRBD1|15|TRBJ2-7|-|TRBV19
TGTGCCAGCAGCCCTGGGACAGGGAACACCTACGAGCAGTACTTC
CASSPGTGNTYEQYF
>TRBD2|15|TRBJ2-1|-|TRBV7-9
TGTGCCAGCAGCGCCGGGACTAGCGGTTACAATGAGCAGTTCTTC
CASSAGTSGYNEQFF
>-|12|TRBJ2-1|once|TRBV4-1
TGCGCCAGCAGCGGAGAGGTCAATGAGCAGTTCTTC
CASSGEVNEQFF
>-|15|TRBJ1-1|-|TRBV7-9
TGTGCCAGCACCTTTGGGGGCACTATGAACACTGAAGCTTTCTTT
CASTFGGTMNTEAFF
>-|18|TRBJ2-1|-|TRBV7-2
TGTGCCAGCAGCTTTTCGGTCGGGGCGTTGGGCTCCTACAATGAGCAGTTCTTC
CASSFSVGALGSYNEQFF
>TRBD1|14|TRBJ2-7|-|TRBV28
TGTGCCAGCAGTTTTCGGGACAGTCCCTACGAGCAGTACTTC
CASSFRDSPYEQYF
>-|14|TRBJ2-3|-|TRBV2
TGTGCCAGCAGAGGGGCCGTAGGGGAAGATACGCAGTATTTT
CASRGAVGEDTQYF
>TRBD2|16|TRBJ2-1|once|TRBV11-2
TGTGCCAGCAGCCTACCGAGTAGCGGGATGTACAATGAGCAGTTCTTC
CASSLPSSGMYNEQFF
>TRBD1|14|TRBJ2-3|-|TRBV7-6
TGTGCCAGCAGCTTAACAGGGGTCACAGATACGCAGTATTTT
CASSLTGVTDTQYF
>-|14|TRBJ2-5|-|TRBV27
TGTGCCAGCAGTATCTCGGGAGTGGGAGAGACCCAGTACTTC
CASSISGVGETQYF
>TRBD1|14|TRBJ2-7|-|TRBV19
TGTGCCAGTAGTGCCCGGGACAGGACATACGAGCAGTACTTC
CASSARDRTYEQYF
>-|14|TRBJ2-7|-|TRBV7-6
TGTGCCAGCAGCTTAGCAGAGGCGGACTACGAGCAGTACTTC
CASSLAEADYEQYF
>-|12|TRBJ2-1|-|TRBV29-1
TGCAGCGTTGACAGGAAGTACAATGAGCAGTTCTTC
CSVDRKYNEQFF
>TRBD2|18|TRBJ2-1|-|TRBV11-2
TGTGCCAGCAGCTTAGAGACTAGCGGGTTCGACTCCTACAATGAGCAGTTCTTC
CASSLETSGFDSYNEQFF
>-|16|TRBJ2-2|-|TRBV28
TGTGCCAGCAGTGCGCTGACAGGCTCGAACACCGGGGAGCTGTTTTTT
CASSALTGSNTGELFF
>-|15|TRBJ2-1|-|TRBV19
TGTGCCAGTAGTGGCGGCAGCAATAGGATCGATGAGCAGTTCTTC
CASSGGSNRIDEQFF
>-|15|TRBJ2-7|-|TRBV4-1
TGCGCCAGCAGCCAATTTCAGGGAGACTTAAACGAGCAGTACTTC
CASSQFQGDLNEQYF
>TRBD1|14|TRBJ1-4|-|TRBV2
TGTGCCAGCAGTGACGGGACAGGGAATGAAAAACTGTTTTTT
CASSDGTGNEKLFF
>-|16|TRBJ2-3|-|TRBV14
TGTGCCAGCAGCCCTTCTTTAGGGGTCGGCTCAGATACGCAGTATTTT
CASSPSLGVGSDTQYF
>-|13|TRBJ2-3|-|TRBV6-5
TGTGCCAGCAGTTACTTTCAAACAGATACGCAGTATTTT
CASSYFQTDTQYF
>-|15|TRBJ2-7|-|TRBV7-2
TGTGCCAGCAGTTCACTCCCGGGGGTCCGTCACGAGCAGTACTTC
CASSSLPGVRHEQYF
>-|14|TRBJ2-5|-|TRBV7-6
TGTGCCAGCAGCTCATGGGGCTCCCAAGAGACCCAGTACTTC
CASSSWGSQETQYF
>TRBD1|15|TRBJ1-4|-|TRBV7-3
TGTGCCAGCAGCCACTTAAGGGGGCCCGATGAAAAACTGTTTTTT
CASSHLRGPDEKLFF
>TRBD2|17|TRBJ2-7|-|TRBV29-1
TGCAGCGTTGAGGGGCTAGCGGGAGCGCCCTTTCGGGACGAGCAGTACTTC
CSVEGLAGAPFRDEQYF
>TRBD2|16|TRBJ2-5|-|TRBV28
TGTGCCAGCAGTTATACTAGCGGAACTTTCCAAGAGACCCAGTACTTC
CASSYTSGTFQETQYF
>-|13|TRBJ2-7|-|TRBV29-1
TGCAGCGTTGAAATCCAGAACTCCTACGAGCAGTACTTC
CSVEIQNSYEQYF
>-|13|TRBJ2-7|-|TRBV7-8
TGTGCCAGCAGCTTATCTGGACCCTACGAGCAGTACTTC
CASSLSGPYEQYF
>-|12|TRBJ1-1|-|TRBV11-2
TGTGCCAGCAGCTTCTTCGACACTGAAGCTTTCTTT
CASSFFDTEAFF
>-|19|TRBJ2-3|-|TRBV11-1
TGTGCCAGCAGCACCATAATGGGAGCCAAGAGTACCTTCACAGATACGCAGTATTTT
CASSTIMGAKSTFTDTQYF
>-|12|TRBJ2-7|-|TRBV15
TGTGCCACCAGCATGGACGCTTACGAGCAGTACTTC
CATSMDAYEQYF
>TRBD2|16|TRBJ2-1|-|TRBV9
TGTGCCAGCAGTTCAACAAGCGGGACCTCCTACAATGAGCAGTTCTTC
CASSSTSGTSYNEQFF
>-|14|TRBJ2-3|-|TRBV19
TGTGCCAGTAGTAGCCGGGGAAGCACAGATACGCAGTATTTT
CASSSRGSTDTQYF
>-|13|TRBJ2-1|-|TRBV27
TGTGCCAGCAGTTCAGGACCCCAAAATGAGCAGTTCTTC
CASSSGPQNEQFF
>-|15|TRBJ1-1|-|TRBV6-6
TGTGCCAGCAGTTATGCTGCCATGGCGAACACTGAAGCTTTCTTT
CASSYAAMANTEAFF
>TRBD2|17|TRBJ2-7|-|TRBV29-1
TGCAGCGCCCAGGGTATGGACCCAGCGGGAGATTCTTACGAGCAGTACTTC
CSAQGMDPAGDSYEQYF
>-|15|TRBJ1-1|once|TRBV7-8
TGTGCCAGCAGCCCTGAAAAGCCGGATTGGACTGAAGCTTTCTTT
CASSPEKPDWTEAFF
>-|15|TRBJ1-3|-|TRBV9
TGTGCCAGCAGCCGGAGGGACAACTCTGGAAACACCATATATTTT
CASSRRDNSGNTIYF
>-|13|TRBJ1-1|-|TRBV6-5
TGTGCCTCCTCCGGTGCAGTCGGCACTGAAGCTTTCTTT
CASSGAVGTEAFF
>-|15|TRBJ1-2|-|TRBV5-4
TGTGCCAGCAGCTTGTTCGGGGAATCCGTCTATGGCTACACCTTC
CASSLFGESVYGYTF
>-|17|TRBJ2-5|-|TRBV7-8
TGTGCCAGCTCGTGGGGCATGAACGGCAGCCCGCGAGAGACCCAGTACTTC
CASSWGMNGSPRETQYF
>TRBD1|15|TRBJ1-1|few|TRBV27
TGTGCCAGCAGCTCTCTAGTAGGGACAGATACTGAAGCTTTCTTT
CASSSLVGTDTEAFF
>-|13|TRBJ2-7|-|TRBV29-1
TGCAGCGCCGGACTAGGGGGGGCGGACGAGCAGTACTTC
CSAGLGGADEQYF
>-|15|TRBJ1-1|once|TRBV15
TGTGCCACCAGCAGAGATCGGGGCCGTAAGACTGAAGCTTTCTTT
CATSRDRGRKTEAFF
>-|16|TRBJ2-7|-|TRBV4-2
TGTGCCAGCAGCCAAGAATCCAACAGCCCGAACTACGAGCAGTACTTC
CASSQESNSPNYEQYF
>TRBD1|15|TRBJ2-1|-|TRBV6-1
TGTGCCAGCAGTGAAGACAGGGGCCGATACAATGAGCAGTTCTTC
CASSEDRGRYNEQFF
>-|14|TRBJ2-7|-|TRBV7-9
TGTGCCAGCAGTTCACGACAAGCCTCCTACGAGCAGTACTTC
CASSSRQASYEQYF